This entry features one T cell receptor beta chain sequence. The source of the sample is a study of CD8 T cells in Susac syndrome. The RNA input was 0.5 to 1 ug, and it was reverse transcribed with random hexamers. immunoSEQ multiplex PCR amplified TCR beta CDR3 across 54 Vbeta, 13 Jbeta. TCRdb analysed the immunoSEQ multiplex PCR reads with MiXCR anew, one entry per CDR3 protein. The sample records 110,000 or so distinct CDR3 sequences, around 97% being singletons. TCR beta was sequenced from blood CD8+ and CD4+ T cells. Healthy donors, matched for age and sex, constituted the control group. Trimming removed 6 bases from V and 5 bases from J, with 13 bases in between. The CDR3 extends over 12 amino acids. Germline lookup yields CDR1 SQVTM and CDR2 ANQGSEA.

The rearrangement joins TRBV29-1 to TRBJ2-5, with D perhaps being TRBD1 or TRBD2 (7 bases each). The sequence derives from a human donor in good health. Sequencing was done on a sample of CD4+ T cells from PBMCs. Written as DNA, the CDR3 is TGCAGCGTCAACAGGGGAGGGGAGACCCAGTACTTC. Its translation is CSVNRGGETQYF.